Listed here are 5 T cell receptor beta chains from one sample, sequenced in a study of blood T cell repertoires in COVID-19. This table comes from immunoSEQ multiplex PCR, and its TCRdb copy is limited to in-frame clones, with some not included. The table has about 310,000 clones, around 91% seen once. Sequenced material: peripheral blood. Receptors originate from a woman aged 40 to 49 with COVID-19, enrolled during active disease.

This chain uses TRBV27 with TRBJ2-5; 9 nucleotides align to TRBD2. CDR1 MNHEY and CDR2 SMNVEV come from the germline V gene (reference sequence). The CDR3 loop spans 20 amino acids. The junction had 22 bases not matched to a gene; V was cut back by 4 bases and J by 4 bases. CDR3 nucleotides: TGTGCCAGCAGTTCGACCCCCCCGAGGGGTAGCGGGAGTTTTAGAGAGACCCAGTACTTC. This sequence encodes CASSSTPPRGSGSFRETQYF.

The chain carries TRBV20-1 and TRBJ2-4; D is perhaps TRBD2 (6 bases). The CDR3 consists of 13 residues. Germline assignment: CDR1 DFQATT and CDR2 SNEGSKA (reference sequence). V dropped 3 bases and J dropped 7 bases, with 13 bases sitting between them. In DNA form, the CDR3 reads TGCAGTGCTAGTGGGCGGGGTGGTAACATTCAGTACTTC. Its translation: CSASGRGGNIQYF.

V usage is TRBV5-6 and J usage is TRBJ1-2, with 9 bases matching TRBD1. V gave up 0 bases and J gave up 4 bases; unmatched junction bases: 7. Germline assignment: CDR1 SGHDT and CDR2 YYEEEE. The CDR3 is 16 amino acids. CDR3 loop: CASSLARTGAFYGYTF. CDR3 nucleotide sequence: TGTGCCAGCAGCTTGGCCCGGACAGGGGCCTTCTATGGCTACACCTTC. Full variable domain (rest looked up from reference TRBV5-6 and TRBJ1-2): DAGVTQSPTHLIKTRGQQVTLRCSPKSGHDTVSWYQQALGQGPQFIFQYYEEEERQRGNFPDRFSGHQFPNYSSELNVNALLLGDSALYLCASSLARTGAFYGYTFGSGTRLTVV.

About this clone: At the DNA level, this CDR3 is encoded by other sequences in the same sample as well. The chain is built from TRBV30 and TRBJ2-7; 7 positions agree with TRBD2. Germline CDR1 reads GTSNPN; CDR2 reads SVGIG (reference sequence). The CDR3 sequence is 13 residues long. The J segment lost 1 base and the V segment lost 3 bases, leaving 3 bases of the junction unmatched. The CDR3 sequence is CAWSPGGSYEQYF. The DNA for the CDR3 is TGTGCCTGGAGCCCCGGGGGGTCCTACGAGCAGTACTTC.

CDR3: CSVVTGPNEQFF. As DNA, the CDR3 is TGCAGCGTTGTGACAGGCCCCAATGAGCAGTTCTTC. The chain joins TRBV29-1 to TRBJ2-1, with D possibly TRBD1 on 6 matching bases. Germline-derived CDR1 and CDR2 are SQVTM and ANQGSEA. The V end lost 4 bases, the J end lost 6 bases, and 10 bases lay between the germline ends. CDR3 length: 12 amino acids.